Each of the 30 T cell receptor beta chains below was sequenced from the same sample in a study of OX40 agonist ivuxolimab in advanced cancers. Measured with immunoSEQ multiplex PCR; TCRdb has only the in-frame clones, and not every one. Of approximately 77,000 clones detected, roughly 88% appear once; the ten largest clones hold more than 1.5%. Sequencing was performed on CD4+ or CD8+ T cells sorted from blood, taken in a trial of the OX40 agonist ivuxolimab. The receptor set was obtained from an adult with an advanced solid tumor such as melanoma, head and neck, liver or kidney cancer.

This rearrangement joins TRBV18 to TRBJ2-7, with 8 bases lining up with TRBD1. The CDR3 length is 14 residues. V lost 3 bases, J lost 1 base, and 2 bases stayed unmatched. Germline CDR1 is KGHSH and CDR2 is LQKENI. The CDR3 loop reads CASSPDRASYEQYF. CDR3 nucleotide sequence: TGTGCCAGCTCACCGGACAGGGCGTCCTACGAGCAGTACTTC.

This sequence joins TRBV18 and TRBJ1-1, with TRBD1 identical over 10 bases. The CDR3 totals 15 residues. Germline-derived CDR1 and CDR2 are KGHSH and LQKENI. After removal of 5 bases from V and 4 bases from J, the junction contained 7 bases not matched to a gene. The CDR3 nucleotides read TGTGCCAGCTCATCGGGGACAGGGGCGACCACTGAAGCTTTCTTT. Its translation is CASSSGTGATTEAFF.

The rearrangement links TRBV27 to TRBJ2-3, with a weak D call TRBD1 (6 bases). The CDR3 extends over 14 amino acids. Germline V gene sequence: CDR1 MNHEY, CDR2 SMNVEV (reference sequence). The V end was cut by 3 bases, the J end by 2 bases, with 9 bases between. CDR3 sequence reads: CASSFDRLTDTQYF. The CDR3, as DNA: TGTGCCAGCAGTTTTGACAGGCTCACAGATACGCAGTATTTT.

V is TRBV7-9 and J is TRBJ1-1; TRBD1 is a possible D gene (5 bases). V shed 6 bases and J shed 5 bases, with 16 bases lying between them. The CDR3 runs 14 residues. CDR1 is SEHNR and CDR2 is FQNEAQ in the germline V gene (reference sequence). The CDR3 region has the DNA TGTGCCAGCAGTCCCGACAGCGCGTCGACTGAAGCTTTCTTT. Its translation: CASSPDSASTEAFF. Full variable domain (rest looked up from reference TRBV7-9 and TRBJ1-1): DTGVSQNPRHKITKRGQNVTFRCDPISEHNRLYWYRQTLGQGPEFLTYFQNEAQLEKSRLLSDRFSAERPKGSFSTLEIQRTEQGDSAMYLCASSPDSASTEAFFGQGTRLTVV.

The rearrangement uses TRBV11-3 and TRBJ2-1, with 14 positions matching TRBD2. Germline lookup yields CDR1 SGHNT and CDR2 YENEEA. The CDR3 runs to 17 residues. The V segment lost 5 bases and the J segment 14 bases; nucleotides outside the gene matches: 17. The CDR3 spells CASSIRSYGTSGGGEFF. CDR3 in DNA: TGTGCCAGCAGCATTCGATCGTACGGGACTAGCGGGGGCGGGGAGTTCTTC.

The chain employs TRBV11-2 and TRBJ2-1; possibly TRBD2 for D (5 bases). Trimming took 5 bases from V and 12 from J, leaving 17 bases between them. CDR1 is SGHAT, CDR2 FQNNGV, per germline. The CDR3 spans 13 residues. CDR3 DNA: TGTGCCAGCAGCGAATCCGGGCCGGCGGGGCAGTTCTTC. It translates to CASSESGPAGQFF.

This sequence joins TRBV2 and TRBJ1-2, with a tentative D call TRBD1 (5 bases). The CDR3 extends over 13 amino acids. The ends were cut back, 6 bases at V and 4 bases at J, with 12 bases in the middle. The germline gives CDR1 SNHLY, CDR2 FYNNEI. The CDR3, as DNA: TGTGCCAGCAGCCCGACAGCCCCCTATGGCTACACCTTC. Protein: CASSPTAPYGYTF.

The chain joins TRBV4-1 to TRBJ1-2, with 11 bases fitting TRBD1. J gave up 5 bases and V 4 bases, and 12 bases lay outside the gene matches. This CDR3 spans 17 amino acids. The germline V gene has CDR1 MGHRA and CDR2 YSYEKL. The CDR3 spells CASSPGTGGDPRYGYTF. The CDR3 coding sequence is TGCGCCAGCAGCCCTGGGACAGGGGGGGATCCTAGATATGGCTACACCTTC.

This chain connects TRBV19 to TRBJ2-1, with TRBD2 identical over 9 bases. Germline CDR1 is LNHDA and CDR2 is SQIVND (reference sequence). The CDR3 is 15 residues long. The junction had 9 bases not matched to a gene; V was cut back by 2 bases and J by 10 bases. The CDR3 here is CASSISAAGGNEQFF. DNA of the CDR3: TGTGCCAGTAGTATATCGGCAGCGGGAGGTAACGAGCAGTTCTTC.

The chain employs TRBV11-3 and TRBJ1-1; unclear D gene. Germline V lookup: CDR1 SGHNT, CDR2 YENEEA. Trimming took 5 bases from V and 2 from J, leaving 9 bases between them. This CDR3 spans 13 amino acids. CDR3 nucleotide sequence: TGTGCCAGCAGCCAGGACGGAAACACTGAAGCTTTCTTT. It codes for CASSQDGNTEAFF.

The V and J genes are TRBV20-1 and TRBJ2-3, with D unclear. The germline V gene has CDR1 DFQATT and CDR2 SNEGSKA (reference sequence). This CDR3 comprises 10 residues. V gave up 1 base and J gave up 6 bases, with 2 bases separating them. The CDR3 here is CSARVDTQYF. In DNA form, the CDR3 reads TGCAGTGCTAGAGTCGATACGCAGTATTTT.

This clone was observed a handful of times. V and J are TRBV16 and TRBJ1-1, with a weak D call TRBD1 (6 bases). Germline V lookup: CDR1 KGHSY, CDR2 FQNENV. This CDR3 spans 15 amino acids. The V and J ends lost 0 bases and 2 bases respectively, with 10 bases between them. CDR3 amino acids: CASSQSPGDNTEAFF. CDR3 in DNA: TGTGCCAGCAGCCAATCTCCAGGGGATAACACTGAAGCTTTCTTT.

The V and J genes are TRBV13 and TRBJ1-3; D is perhaps TRBD1 (6 bases). Germline lookup yields CDR1 PRHDT and CDR2 FYEKMQ (reference sequence). The CDR3 runs 15 residues. The V end was cut by 3 bases, the J end by 0 bases, with 9 bases between. The CDR3 region is CASSLGHRSGNTIYF. The CDR3 region has the DNA TGTGCCAGCAGCTTGGGACACCGCTCTGGAAACACCATATATTTT.

The rearrangement uses TRBV29-1 and TRBJ1-1; D is undetermined. Germline V gene lookup returns CDR1 SQVTM and CDR2 ANQGSEA. The CDR3 contains 13 residues. The V end was cut by 3 bases, the J end by 0 bases, with 8 bases between. CDR3 protein: CSVEVTVNTEAFF. The DNA for the CDR3 is TGCAGCGTTGAGGTCACAGTGAACACTGAAGCTTTCTTT.

The V call is TRBV29-1, the J call TRBJ2-7; 10 bases line up with TRBD1. CDR3 size: 14 residues. Germline-derived CDR1 and CDR2 are SQVTM and ANQGSEA. The V and J ends lost 5 bases and 3 bases, in that order; junction bases with no gene match: 7. For the CDR3, the DNA is TGCAGCGTTCGTACCGGGACAGGGGTCTACGAGCAGTACTTC. It specifies CSVRTGTGVYEQYF.

This rearrangement joins TRBV29-1 to TRBJ2-5, with D hard to call. Germline loops: CDR1 SQVTM, CDR2 ANQGSEA. Trimming took 4 bases from V and 5 from J, leaving 8 bases between them. The CDR3 length is 11 residues. The CDR3 region is CSVVRLETQYF. For the CDR3, the DNA is TGCAGCGTTGTACGTCTCGAGACCCAGTACTTC.

The genes are TRBV4-2 and TRBJ2-5, with no clear D. The CDR3 consists of 13 residues. CDR1 and CDR2 (germline): LGHNA, YNFKEQ. V was clipped by 5 bases and J by 7 bases, with 14 bases between them. CDR3 coding DNA: TGTGCCAGCAGCTTGGCTATTGGCGGGACCCAGTACTTC. Protein: CASSLAIGGTQYF.

The V and J genes are TRBV11-3 and TRBJ1-1; tentatively, D is TRBD1 (6 bases). CDR3 size: 14 residues. The V end lost 1 base, the J end lost 6 bases, and 12 bases lay between the germline ends. The V gene's germline CDR1 is SGHNT and CDR2 YENEEA. The CDR3 sequence: CASSLGGAVAEAFF. As DNA, the CDR3 is TGTGCCAGCAGCTTAGGGGGGGCTGTAGCTGAAGCTTTCTTT.

The V call is TRBV11-3, the J call TRBJ2-3, with D uncertain. From germline, CDR1 is SGHNT and CDR2 YENEEA. With 4 bases removed from V and 0 bases from J, the gap between germline ends came to 8 bases. This CDR3 comprises 14 residues. The DNA for the CDR3 is TGTGCCAGCAGCTCCATGACAAGCACAGATACGCAGTATTTT. Protein: CASSSMTSTDTQYF.

The chain is built from TRBV28 and TRBJ1-2; perhaps TRBD1 as D (6 bases). Germline assignment: CDR1 MDHEN and CDR2 SYDVKM. Trimming cost V 4 bases and J 5 bases, with 14 bases left between them. CDR3 size: 14 residues. The CDR3 DNA is TGTGCCAGCAGTTCCCCGACAGGTCTATATGGCTACACCTTC. Its translation: CASSSPTGLYGYTF.

V gene TRBV5-4 combines with J gene TRBJ2-1; D is tentatively TRBD1 or TRBD2 (5 bases each). The CDR3 spans 15 residues. Trimming left V 4 bases short and J 2 bases short, with 13 bases between. Germline lookup yields CDR1 SGHNT and CDR2 YYREEE (reference sequence). The CDR3 DNA follows: TGTGCCAGCAGCCAAGACAGCGGTCCCTACAATGAGCAGTTCTTC. Translating gives CASSQDSGPYNEQFF.

This chain joins TRBV10-3 and TRBJ2-2, with 7 nucleotides matching TRBD2. Germline lookup yields CDR1 ENHRY and CDR2 SYGVKD. The CDR3 loop spans 16 amino acids. The ends lost 6 bases at V and 0 bases at J; junction bases unmatched: 7. The CDR3 bases are TGTGCCATCAGCTTGGGAGGGCTAGCGAACACCGGGGAGCTGTTTTTT. Translating gives CAISLGGLANTGELFF.

This sequence joins TRBV25-1 and TRBJ2-5; 8 nucleotides line up with TRBD2. The V segment lost 6 bases and the J segment 4 bases; nucleotides outside the gene matches: 7. The CDR3 is 14 amino acids. Germline CDR1 and CDR2: MGHDK and SYGVNS. CDR3 DNA sequence: TGTGCCAGCAGGATCAGCGGGGGTGGAGAGACCCAGTACTTC. As protein: CASRISGGGETQYF.

V is TRBV19 and J is TRBJ2-1; TRBD2 matches 12 bases. The germline V gene encodes CDR1 LNHDA and CDR2 SQIVND (reference sequence). The CDR3 sequence is 17 residues long. Unmatched junction bases numbered 8, after V lost 4 bases and J lost 4 bases. The chain's CDR3 is CASSRTSGALGYNEQFF. The DNA of the CDR3 is TGTGCCAGTAGTAGGACTAGCGGGGCCCTGGGTTACAATGAGCAGTTCTTC.

CDR3: CASSLAGPLNTEAFF. In DNA form, the CDR3 reads TGTGCCAGCAGCTTGGCGGGGCCCCTGAACACTGAAGCTTTCTTT. The rearrangement uses TRBV5-4 and TRBJ1-1; tentatively, D is TRBD1 (5 bases). Germline V gene sequence: CDR1 SGHNT, CDR2 YYREEE (reference sequence). This CDR3 is 15 amino acids long. V was clipped by 0 bases and J by 0 bases, with 9 bases between them.

The chain carries TRBV7-2 and TRBJ2-5; 10 bases are shared with TRBD2. Per germline, CDR1 SGHTA and CDR2 FQGNSA. This CDR3 region has 15 residues. The V segment lost 4 bases and the J segment 7 bases; nucleotides outside the gene matches: 9. For the CDR3, the DNA is TGTGCCAGCAGCTACCTTAGCGGGGGGCTCCGGACCCAGTACTTC. As protein: CASSYLSGGLRTQYF. Full variable domain (outside the CDR3, taken from reference TRBV7-2 and TRBJ2-5): GAGVSQSPSNKVTEKGKDVELRCDPISGHTALYWYRQSLGQGLEFLIYFQGNSAPDKSGLPSDRFSAERTGGSVSTLTIQRTQQEDSAVYLCASSYLSGGLRTQYFGPGTRLLVL.

Only one count was recorded for this clone. The rearrangement uses TRBV6-1 and TRBJ1-2, with 8 bases fitting TRBD1. Germline trimming cut 0 bases from V and 8 bases from J; bases unmatched to any gene: 5. Per the germline V gene, CDR1 is MNHNS and CDR2 is SASEGT. The CDR3 is made up of 14 amino acids. CDR3: CASSEAQGAQGYTF. Here the CDR3 DNA reads TGTGCCAGCAGTGAAGCTCAGGGGGCGCAGGGCTACACCTTC.

DNA of the CDR3: TGTGCCAGCAGCTTAGCTAGTCCCTGGGAGCTGTTTTTT. Translating gives CASSLASPWELFF. The chain couples TRBV7-2 to TRBJ2-2; D is unresolved. CDR3 length equals 13 residues. V was pared by 0 bases and J by 9 bases, with 8 bases between. The germline V gene encodes CDR1 SGHTA and CDR2 FQGNSA.

The chain is built from TRBV7-2 and TRBJ2-5, with D possibly being TRBD1 (5 bases). The CDR3 loop spans 13 amino acids. CDR1 and CDR2 from the germline V gene are SGHTA and FQGNSA. Deletions cut 7 bases from V and 4 bases from J, with 13 bases between. Written as DNA, the CDR3 is TGTGCCAGCAACGGACAAGTCGGAGAGACCCAGTACTTC. It encodes CASNGQVGETQYF.

The chain links TRBV2 to TRBJ2-3, with TRBD2 matching 8 bases. This CDR3 has 14 residues. The trim removed 5 bases at V and 7 bases at J, leaving 8 bases unmatched. Germline CDR1 and CDR2: SNHLY and FYNNEI. CDR3 region: CASSFGRAGNTQYF. CDR3 nucleotide sequence: TGTGCCAGCAGTTTCGGGAGGGCCGGGAATACGCAGTATTTT.